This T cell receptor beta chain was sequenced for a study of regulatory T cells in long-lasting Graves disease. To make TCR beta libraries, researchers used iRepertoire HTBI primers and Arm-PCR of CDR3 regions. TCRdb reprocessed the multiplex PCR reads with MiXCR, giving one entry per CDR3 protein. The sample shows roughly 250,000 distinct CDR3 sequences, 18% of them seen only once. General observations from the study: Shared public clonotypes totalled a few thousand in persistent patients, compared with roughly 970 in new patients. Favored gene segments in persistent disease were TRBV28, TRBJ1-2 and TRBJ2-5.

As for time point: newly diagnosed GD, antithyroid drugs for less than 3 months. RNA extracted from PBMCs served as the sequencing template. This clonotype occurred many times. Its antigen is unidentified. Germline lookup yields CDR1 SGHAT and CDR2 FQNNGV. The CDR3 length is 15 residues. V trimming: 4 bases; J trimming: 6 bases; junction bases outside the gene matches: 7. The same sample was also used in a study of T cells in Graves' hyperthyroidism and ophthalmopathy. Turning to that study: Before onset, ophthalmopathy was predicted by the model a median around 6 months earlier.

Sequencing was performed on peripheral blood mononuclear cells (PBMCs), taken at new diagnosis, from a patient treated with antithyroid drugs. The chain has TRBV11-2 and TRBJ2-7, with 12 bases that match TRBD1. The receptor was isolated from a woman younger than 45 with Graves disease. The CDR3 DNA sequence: TGTGCCAGCAGCTCTCCGGGACAGGGGGCCGCCGAGCAGTACTTC. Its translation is CASSSPGQGAAEQYF.